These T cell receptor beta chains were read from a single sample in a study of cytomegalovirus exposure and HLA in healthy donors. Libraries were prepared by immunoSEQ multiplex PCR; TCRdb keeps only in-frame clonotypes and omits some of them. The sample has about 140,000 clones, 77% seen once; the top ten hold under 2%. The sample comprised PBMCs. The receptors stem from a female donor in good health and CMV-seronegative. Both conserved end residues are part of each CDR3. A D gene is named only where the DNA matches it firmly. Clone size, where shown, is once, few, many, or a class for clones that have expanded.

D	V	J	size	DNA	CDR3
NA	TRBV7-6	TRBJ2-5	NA	TGTGCCAGCAGCTTAGTAGTGGCAGGGCTAGGCCAAGAGACCCAGTACTTC	CASSLVVAGLGQETQYF
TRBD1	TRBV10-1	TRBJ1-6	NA	TGCGCCAGCTCCGGGACAGGGAATTCACCCCTCCACTTT	CASSGTGNSPLHF
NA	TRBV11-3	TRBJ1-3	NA	TGTGCCAGCAGCCCCGGGAATTCTGGAAACACCATATATTTT	CASSPGNSGNTIYF
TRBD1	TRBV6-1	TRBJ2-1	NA	TGTGCCAGCAGGAGGACAGGTCCCATGGCTGAGCAGTTCTTC	CASRRTGPMAEQFF
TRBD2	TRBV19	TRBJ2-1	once	TGTGCCAGCGCAAAGGACGGGGGGGCCGATGAGCAGTTCTTC	CASAKDGGADEQFF
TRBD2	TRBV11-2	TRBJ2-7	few	TGTGCCAGCAGCTTAGTGGGACTAGCGAACTCCTACGAGCAGTACTTC	CASSLVGLANSYEQYF
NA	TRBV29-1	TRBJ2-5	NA	TGCAGCGTGGTGAAGCGGGAAGAGACCCAGTACTTC	CSVVKREETQYF
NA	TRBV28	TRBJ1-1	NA	TGTGCCAGCAGTCCCTCGGGAGGGGCCACTGAAGCTTTCTTT	CASSPSGGATEAFF
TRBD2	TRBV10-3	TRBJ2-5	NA	TGTGCCATCAGTGGGACTAGCGGGGGGCAAGAGACCCAGTACTTC	CAISGTSGGQETQYF
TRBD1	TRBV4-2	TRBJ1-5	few	TGTGCCAGCAGCCAAGATGGGACAGATAATCAGCCCCAGCATTTT	CASSQDGTDNQPQHF
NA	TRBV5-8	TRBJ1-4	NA	TGTGCCAGCAGCCCGTCCGGGTTCCGAAATGAAAAACTGTTTTTT	CASSPSGFRNEKLFF
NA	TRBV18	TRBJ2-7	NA	TGTGCCAGCTCACCATCGCAGCGAGCCTACGAGCAGTACTTC	CASSPSQRAYEQYF
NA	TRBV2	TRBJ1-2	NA	TGTGCCAGCAGTCCGAGTAGGAGTGGCTACACCTTC	CASSPSRSGYTF
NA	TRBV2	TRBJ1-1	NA	TGTGCCAGCAGTGCGGGGGGCATGAACACTGAAGCTTTCTTT	CASSAGGMNTEAFF
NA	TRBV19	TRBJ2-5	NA	TGTGCCAGTAGTATGGGGGACTACCAAGAGACCCAGTACTTC	CASSMGDYQETQYF
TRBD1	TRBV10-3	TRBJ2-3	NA	TGTGCCATCAGTGAGACAGGGGGCGCAGATACGCAGTATTTT	CAISETGGADTQYF
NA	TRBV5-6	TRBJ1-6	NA	TGTGCCAGCAGCTTGAGAGTAAATTCACCCCTCCACTTT	CASSLRVNSPLHF
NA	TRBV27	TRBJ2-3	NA	TGTGCCAGCAGACTGGGGGGGCGGGATACGCAGTATTTT	CASRLGGRDTQYF
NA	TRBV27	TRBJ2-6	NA	TGTGCCAGCAGCGGGCTGTGGGGGCCTGGGGCCAACGTCCTGACTTTC	CASSGLWGPGANVLTF
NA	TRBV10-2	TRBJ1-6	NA	TGCGCCAGCAGTGTTGTGAGCTCCTATAATTCACCCCTCCACTTT	CASSVVSSYNSPLHF
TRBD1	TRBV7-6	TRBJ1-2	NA	TGTGCCAGCAGCCGACAGGACAGGGGAAACTATGGCTACACCTTC	CASSRQDRGNYGYTF
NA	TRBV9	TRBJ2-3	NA	TGTGCCAGCAGCGTGACTGACAGCACAGATACGCAGTATTTT	CASSVTDSTDTQYF
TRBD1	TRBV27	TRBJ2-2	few	TGTGCCAGCAGTGGACCGGGACAGGCATCCACCGGGGAGCTGTTTTTT	CASSGPGQASTGELFF
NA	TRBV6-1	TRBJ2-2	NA	TGTGCCAGCGGACGGGACATAAGCACCGGGGAGCTGTTTTTT	CASGRDISTGELFF
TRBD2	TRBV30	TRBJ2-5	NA	TGTGCCTGGAGTGCCCCCCCTATGTTAGCGGGGGAGCAGTACTTC	CAWSAPPMLAGEQYF
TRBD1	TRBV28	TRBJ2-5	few	TGTGCCAGCAGGGACGGACAGGGGCAGCAAGAGACCCAGTACTTC	CASRDGQGQQETQYF
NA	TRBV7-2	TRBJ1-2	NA	TGTGCCAGCAGCTTAGCGGCGCAGGGTATTACTCTGGGCTATGGCTACACCTTC	CASSLAAQGITLGYGYTF
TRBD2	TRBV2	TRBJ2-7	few	TGTGCCAGCAGTGATTTCCGGGAGGGCCATGGCGAGCAGTACTTC	CASSDFREGHGEQYF
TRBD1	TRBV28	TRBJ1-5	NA	TGTGCCAGCAGTCCCCCAGGGGGAGCCAATCAGCCCCAGCATTTT	CASSPPGGANQPQHF
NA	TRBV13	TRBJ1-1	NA	TGTGCCAGCAGCTTAGAAGCGGCCCCCGGGCGGACTGAAGCTTTCTTT	CASSLEAAPGRTEAFF
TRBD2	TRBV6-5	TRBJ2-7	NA	TGTGCCAGCAGTTACTCGGGAGGGAGGGGCTACGAGCAGTACTTC	CASSYSGGRGYEQYF
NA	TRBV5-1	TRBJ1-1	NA	TGCGCCAGCAGCTTGGACAGTGACACTGAAGCTTTCTTT	CASSLDSDTEAFF
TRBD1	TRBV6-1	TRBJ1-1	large	TGTGCCAGCAGCCCAGAGGGGACAGGGGCGCGGGGAGCTTTCTTT	CASSPEGTGARGAFF
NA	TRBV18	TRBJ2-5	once	TGTGCCAGCTCACCACCTCCCAGCAGCGCGGGCCAAGAGACCCAGTACTTC	CASSPPPSSAGQETQYF
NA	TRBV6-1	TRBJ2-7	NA	TGTGCCAGCAGTGCCACAGGAGATCGGAACGAGCAGTACTTC	CASSATGDRNEQYF
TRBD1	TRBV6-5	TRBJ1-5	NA	TGTGCCAGTACCCCAGGGGGGCAGCCCCAGCATTTT	CASTPGGQPQHF
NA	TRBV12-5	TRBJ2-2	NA	TGTGCTAGTGGTTTTGGAGCCGGGGAGCTGTTTTTT	CASGFGAGELFF
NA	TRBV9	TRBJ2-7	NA	TGTGCCAGCAGCGTAGAGGGCAGGGGCTCCTACGAGCAGTACTTC	CASSVEGRGSYEQYF
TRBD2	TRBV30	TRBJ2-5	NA	TGTGCCTGGAGTTTTCTAGCGGTAGAGACCCAGTACTTC	CAWSFLAVETQYF
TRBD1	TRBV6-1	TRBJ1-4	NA	TGTGCCAGCAGGATGGGGACAGGGCCGTCAAAACTGTTTTTT	CASRMGTGPSKLFF
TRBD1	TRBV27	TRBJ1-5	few	TGTGCCAGCAGTTTGGGACAGCGAAATCAGCCCCAGCATTTT	CASSLGQRNQPQHF
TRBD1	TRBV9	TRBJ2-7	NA	TGTGCCAGCAGCGCCTCCGGGACAGGGACGGTCGACGAGCAGTACTTC	CASSASGTGTVDEQYF
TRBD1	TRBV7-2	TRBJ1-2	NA	TGTGCCAGCAGCTCGGGACAGGGGTACTATGGCTACACCTTC	CASSSGQGYYGYTF
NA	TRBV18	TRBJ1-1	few	TGTGCCAGCTCACCACCGGGGGGTCGAAAAAGGAACACTGAAGCTTTCTTT	CASSPPGGRKRNTEAFF
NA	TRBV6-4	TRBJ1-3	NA	TGTGCCAGCCCCCTCGACACCGGCTCTGGAAACACCATATATTTT	CASPLDTGSGNTIYF
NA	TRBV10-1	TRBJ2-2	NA	TGCGCCAGCAGTGAGCTGGGGCCGGGGACAATGAACACCGGGGAGCTGTTTTTT	CASSELGPGTMNTGELFF
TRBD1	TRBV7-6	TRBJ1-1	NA	TGTGCCAGCAGCTTAGAGGGACAGAGGAACACTGAAGCTTTCTTT	CASSLEGQRNTEAFF
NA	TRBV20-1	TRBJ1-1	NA	TGCAGTTCGGGTGAGACTGAAGCTTTCTTT	CSSGETEAFF
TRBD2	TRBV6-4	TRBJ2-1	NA	TGTGCCAGCAGTGACGGGGCTAGCGGGAGTGTGGATGAGCAGTTCTTC	CASSDGASGSVDEQFF
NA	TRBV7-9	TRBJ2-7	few	TGTGCCAGCAGCTATATGGGGGGCGAGCAGTACTTC	CASSYMGGEQYF
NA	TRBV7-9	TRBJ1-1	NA	TGTGCCAGCAGCCCAACAGGTCGTGAAGCTTTCTTT	CASSPTGREAFF
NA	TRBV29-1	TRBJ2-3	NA	TGCAGCGTTGATCCGACAGCCACAGATACGCAGTATTTT	CSVDPTATDTQYF
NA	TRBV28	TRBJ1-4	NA	TGTGCCAGCAGTTTATTATTTAGTCCTGCGGGGGTGTACGAAAAACTGTTTTTT	CASSLLFSPAGVYEKLFF
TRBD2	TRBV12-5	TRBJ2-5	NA	TGTGCTAGTGCCTTAGGAGGGACTAGCGGGGGCCAAGAGACCCAGTACTTC	CASALGGTSGGQETQYF
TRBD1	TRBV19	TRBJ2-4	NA	TGTGCCAGTAGTATGGACAGGAGTATTCAAAACATTCAGTACTTC	CASSMDRSIQNIQYF
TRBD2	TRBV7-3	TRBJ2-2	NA	TGTGCCAGCAGCTTTCGCGGGGGGAACACCGGGGAGCTGTTTTTT	CASSFRGGNTGELFF
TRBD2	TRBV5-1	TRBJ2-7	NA	TGCGCCAGCAGCTTGGATGGTAGCGGGAAGATTTACGAGCAGTACTTC	CASSLDGSGKIYEQYF